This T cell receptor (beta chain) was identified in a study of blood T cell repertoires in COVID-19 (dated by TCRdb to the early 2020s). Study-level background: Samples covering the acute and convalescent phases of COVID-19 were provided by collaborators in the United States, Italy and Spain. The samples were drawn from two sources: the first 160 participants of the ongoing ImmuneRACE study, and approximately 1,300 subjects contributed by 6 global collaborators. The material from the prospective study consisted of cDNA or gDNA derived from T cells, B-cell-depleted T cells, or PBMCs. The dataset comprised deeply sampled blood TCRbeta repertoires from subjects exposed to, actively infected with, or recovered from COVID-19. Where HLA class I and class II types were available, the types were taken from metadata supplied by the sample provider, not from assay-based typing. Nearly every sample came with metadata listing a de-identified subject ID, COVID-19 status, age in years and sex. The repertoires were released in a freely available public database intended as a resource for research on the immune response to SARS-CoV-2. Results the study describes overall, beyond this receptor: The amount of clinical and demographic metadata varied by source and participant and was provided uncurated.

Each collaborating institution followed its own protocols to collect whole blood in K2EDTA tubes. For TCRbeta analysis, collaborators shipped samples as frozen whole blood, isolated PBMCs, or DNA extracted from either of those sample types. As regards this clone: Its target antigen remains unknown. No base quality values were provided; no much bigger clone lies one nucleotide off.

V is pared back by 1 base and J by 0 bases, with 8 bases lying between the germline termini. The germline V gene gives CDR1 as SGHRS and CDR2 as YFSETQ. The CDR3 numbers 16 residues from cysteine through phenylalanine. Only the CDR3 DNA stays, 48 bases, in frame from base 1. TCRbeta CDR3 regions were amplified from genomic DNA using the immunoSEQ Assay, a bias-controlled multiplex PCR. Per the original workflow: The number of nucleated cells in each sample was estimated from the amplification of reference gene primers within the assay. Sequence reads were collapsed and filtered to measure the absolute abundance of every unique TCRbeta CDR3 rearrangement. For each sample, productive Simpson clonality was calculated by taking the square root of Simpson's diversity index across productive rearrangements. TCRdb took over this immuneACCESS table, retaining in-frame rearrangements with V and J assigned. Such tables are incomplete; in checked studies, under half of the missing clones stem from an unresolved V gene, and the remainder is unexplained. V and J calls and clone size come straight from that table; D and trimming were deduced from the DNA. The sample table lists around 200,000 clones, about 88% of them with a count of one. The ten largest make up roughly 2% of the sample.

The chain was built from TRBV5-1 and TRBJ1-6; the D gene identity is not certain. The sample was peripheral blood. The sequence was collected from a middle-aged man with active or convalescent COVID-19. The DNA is TGCGCCAGCAGCTTGCTCGGTAGCTCCTATAATTCACCCCTCCACTTT. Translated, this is CASSLLGSSYNSPLHF.